Below are 5 T cell receptor beta chains sequenced from a single sample in a study of T cells in Graves' hyperthyroidism and ophthalmopathy. RNA transcripts provided the source from which TCR beta CDR3 regions were amplified. A set of HTBI primers served as the primers for a first-round RT-PCR of the TCR CDR3. TCRdb analysed the multiplex PCR reads with MiXCR anew, one entry per CDR3 protein. The data hold a few hundred thousand distinct CDR3 sequences, with roughly 15% observed a single time. The sequencing input was blood. The source is a woman aged 40 to 50 with Graves' ophthalmopathy.

J is TRBJ2-3 and V is TRBV29-1, with TRBD2 matching 9 bases. This CDR3 is 15 amino acids long. With 8 bases clipped from V and 0 bases from J, the junction kept 9 bases outside the gene matches. CDR1 SQVTM and CDR2 ANQGSEA come from the germline V gene. In DNA, the CDR3 is TGCAGCCCCAAGCGGCTAGCGGGAAGCACAGATACGCAGTATTTT. Protein sequence: CSPKRLAGSTDTQYF.

This rearrangement joins TRBV12-3 or TRBV12-4 to TRBJ2-3; 13 nucleotides align to TRBD2. Trimming at V came to 6 bases and at J to 7 bases, leaving 4 bases not matched to a gene. The CDR3 extends over 14 amino acids. DNA for the CDR3: TGTGCCAGCAGCCCGGGACTAGCGGGAAATACGCAGTATTTT. Translated: CASSPGLAGNTQYF.

Comment on this clonotype: A read error may be the cause here, since a much bigger clone is one base away. The CDR3 does not close with the conserved phenylalanine or tryptophan, likely indicating a read error. The J gene is TRBJ1-1, the V gene TRBV3-1; D possibly corresponds to TRBD1 (6 bases). The CDR3 sequence is 15 residues long. Germline V gene sequence: CDR1 LGHDT, CDR2 YNNKEL (reference sequence). Deletions cut 8 bases from V and 5 bases from J, with 21 bases between. The CDR3 spells CASSPEVGGWTEAFL. Here the CDR3 DNA reads TGTGCCAGCTCCCCTGAGGTAGGGGGTTGGACTGAAGCTTTCCTT.

Many counts were recorded for this clonotype. The V gene is TRBV20-1, the J gene TRBJ2-1; TRBD1 agrees at 8 bases. The ends lost 4 bases at V and 8 bases at J; junction bases unmatched: 7. The CDR3 covers 13 residues. Germline V CDR1 and CDR2: DFQATT, SNEGSKA (reference sequence). This chain's CDR3 is CSAIDRGDDEQFF. For the CDR3, the DNA is TGCAGTGCTATCGACAGGGGTGACGATGAGCAGTTCTTC.

V is TRBV27 and J is TRBJ2-3, with D hard to call. The CDR3 loop spans 13 amino acids. The V end was cut by 8 bases, the J end by 2 bases, with 11 bases between. Germline V gene data show CDR1 as MNHEY and CDR2 as SMNVEV (reference sequence). CDR3: CASRSSPTDTQYF. The CDR3 DNA reads as TGTGCCAGCCGTAGCAGCCCCACAGATACGCAGTATTTT.